A single TCR beta chain is shown here with its context. Its antigen remains unknown. Germline CDR1 and CDR2: SGHNT and YYREEE (reference sequence). The J segment lost 5 bases and the V segment lost 4 bases, leaving 8 bases of the junction unmatched. This CDR3 region has 15 residues. This sample stems from a study of beta chain features in type 1 diabetes. Findings and limits, study-wide: People with Type 1 diabetes carried modestly yet significantly shorter TCRB CDR3s in all four CD4+ subsets. Sampled from patients, naive, central memory and Treg TCRB repertoires appeared more similar than those sampled from healthy donors.

Sequenced material consisted of expressed TCRB transcripts (all of the isolated RNA was reverse transcribed). Assay: immunoSEQ multiplex PCR; the TCRdb copy retains only in-frame clones and omits some. The table records around 97,000 clones, about 26% of them present only once. Specimen: central memory CD4+ T cells from blood. This receptor was obtained from a woman between 18 and 29 years old with type 1 diabetes. This rearrangement joins TRBV5-4 to TRBJ1-5; 8 bases line up with TRBD1. CDR3 in DNA: TGTGCCAGCAGCCCAGGACAGGGTTTGGATCAGCCCCAGCATTTT. Its protein is CASSPGQGLDQPQHF.